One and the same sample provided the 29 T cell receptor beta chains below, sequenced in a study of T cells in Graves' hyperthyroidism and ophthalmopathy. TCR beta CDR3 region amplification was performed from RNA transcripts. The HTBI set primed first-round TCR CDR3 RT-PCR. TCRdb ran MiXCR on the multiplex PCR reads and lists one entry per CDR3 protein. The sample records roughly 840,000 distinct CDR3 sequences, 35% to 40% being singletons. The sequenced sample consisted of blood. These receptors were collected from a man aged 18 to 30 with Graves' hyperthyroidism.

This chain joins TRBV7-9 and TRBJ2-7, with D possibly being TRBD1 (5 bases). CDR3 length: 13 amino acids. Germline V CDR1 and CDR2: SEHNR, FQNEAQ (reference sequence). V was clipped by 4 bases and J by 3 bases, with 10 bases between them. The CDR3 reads CASSSVDSYEQYF. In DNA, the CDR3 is TGTGCCAGCAGCTCCGTAGACAGCTACGAGCAGTACTTC.

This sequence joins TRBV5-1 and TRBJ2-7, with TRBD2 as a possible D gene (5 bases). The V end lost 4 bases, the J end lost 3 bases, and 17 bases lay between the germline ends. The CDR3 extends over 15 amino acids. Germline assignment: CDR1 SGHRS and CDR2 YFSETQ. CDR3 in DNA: TGCGCCAGCAGCCCAGACCGTACGGGGTTCTACGAGCAGTACTTC. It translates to CASSPDRTGFYEQYF. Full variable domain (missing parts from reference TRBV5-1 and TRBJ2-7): KAGVTQTPRYLIKTRGQQVTLSCSPISGHRSVSWYQQTPGQGLQFLFEYFSETQRNKGNFPGRFSGRQFSNSRSEMNVSTLELGDSALYLCASSPDRTGFYEQYFGPGTRLTVT.

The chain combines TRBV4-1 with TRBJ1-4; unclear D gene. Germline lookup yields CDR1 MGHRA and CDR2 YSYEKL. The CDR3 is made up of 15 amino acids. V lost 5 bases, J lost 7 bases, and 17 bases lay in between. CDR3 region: CASSYLPEAGEKLFF. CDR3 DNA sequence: TGCGCCAGCAGCTACCTACCGGAGGCTGGTGAAAAACTGTTTTTT.

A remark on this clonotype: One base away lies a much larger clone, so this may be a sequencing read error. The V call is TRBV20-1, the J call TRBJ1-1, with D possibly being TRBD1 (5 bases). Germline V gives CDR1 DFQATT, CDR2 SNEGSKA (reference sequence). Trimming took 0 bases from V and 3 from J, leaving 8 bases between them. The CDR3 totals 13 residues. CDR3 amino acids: CSARDKGYTEAFF. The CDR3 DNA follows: TGCAGTGCTAGAGATAAGGGGTACACTGAAGCTTTCTTT.

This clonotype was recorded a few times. The CDR3: CASRGGSTEAFF. In DNA, the CDR3 is TGTGCCAGCAGGGGGGGAAGCACTGAAGCTTTCTTT. The chain has TRBV2 and TRBJ1-1; D is perhaps TRBD1 (5 bases). The V gene's germline CDR1 is SNHLY and CDR2 FYNNEI. Trimming pared 6 bases from V and 4 bases from J, leaving 9 bases between. The CDR3 covers 12 residues. The full variable domain, its missing parts supplied by reference TRBV2 and TRBJ1-1, is EPEVTQTPSHQVTQMGQEVILRCVPISNHLYFYWYRQILGQKVEFLVSFYNNEISEKSEIFDDQFSVERPDGSNFTLKIRSTKLEDSAMYFCASRGGSTEAFFGQGTRLTVV.

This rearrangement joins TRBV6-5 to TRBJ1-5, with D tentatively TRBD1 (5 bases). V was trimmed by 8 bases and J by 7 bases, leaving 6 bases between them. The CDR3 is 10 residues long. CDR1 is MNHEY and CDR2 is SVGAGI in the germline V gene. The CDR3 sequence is CASWGQPQHF. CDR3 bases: TGTGCCAGCTGGGGGCAGCCCCAGCATTTT.

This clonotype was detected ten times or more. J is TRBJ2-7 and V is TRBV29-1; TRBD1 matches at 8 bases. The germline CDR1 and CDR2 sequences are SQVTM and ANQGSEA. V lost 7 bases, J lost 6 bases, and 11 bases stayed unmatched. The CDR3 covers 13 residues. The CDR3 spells CSASGGESTEQYF. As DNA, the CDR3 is TGCAGCGCTTCAGGGGGCGAGAGTACCGAGCAGTACTTC.

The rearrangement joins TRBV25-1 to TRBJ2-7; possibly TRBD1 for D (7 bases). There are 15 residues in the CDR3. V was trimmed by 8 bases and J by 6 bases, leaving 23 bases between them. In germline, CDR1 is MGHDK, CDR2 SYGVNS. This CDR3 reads CASSSGGTASPEQYF. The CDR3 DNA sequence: TGTGCCAGCTCCTCGGGCGGGACAGCAAGCCCCGAGCAGTACTTC.

DNA for the CDR3: TGTGCCAGCAGCTTCACCAGGGGGAACACCGGGGAGCTGTTTTTT. This sequence encodes CASSFTRGNTGELFF. This chain links TRBV7-2 with TRBJ2-2; perhaps TRBD1 as D (6 bases). V was clipped by 3 bases and J by 1 base, with 9 bases between them. There are 15 residues in the CDR3. In germline, CDR1 is SGHTA, CDR2 FQGNSA.

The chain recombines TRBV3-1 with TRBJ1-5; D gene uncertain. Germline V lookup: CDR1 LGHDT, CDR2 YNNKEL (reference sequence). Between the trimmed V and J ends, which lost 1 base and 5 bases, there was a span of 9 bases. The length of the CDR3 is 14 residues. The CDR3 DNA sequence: TGTGCCAGCAGCCAAGCCCATGGGGATCAGCCCCAGCATTTT. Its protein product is CASSQAHGDQPQHF.

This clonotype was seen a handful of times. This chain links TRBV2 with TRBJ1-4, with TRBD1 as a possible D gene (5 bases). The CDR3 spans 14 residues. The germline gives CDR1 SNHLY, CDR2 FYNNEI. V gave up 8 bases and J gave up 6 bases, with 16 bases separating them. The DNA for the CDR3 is TGTGCCAGCCTCTATGGGACGGGTCATGAAAAACTGTTTTTT. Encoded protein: CASLYGTGHEKLFF.

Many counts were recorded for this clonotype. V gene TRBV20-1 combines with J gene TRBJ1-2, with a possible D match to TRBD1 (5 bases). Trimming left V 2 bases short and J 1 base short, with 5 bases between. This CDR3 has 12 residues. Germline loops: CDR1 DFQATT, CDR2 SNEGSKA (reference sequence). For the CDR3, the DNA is TGCAGTGCTAGACAGGGTAACTATGGCTACACCTTC. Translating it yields CSARQGNYGYTF.

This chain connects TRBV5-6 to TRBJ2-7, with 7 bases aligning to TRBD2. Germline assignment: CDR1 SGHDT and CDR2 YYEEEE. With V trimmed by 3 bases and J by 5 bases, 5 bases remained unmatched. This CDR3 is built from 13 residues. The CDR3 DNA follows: TGTGCCAGCAGCTCTTGGGAGGGCCACGAGCAGTACTTC. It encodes CASSSWEGHEQYF.

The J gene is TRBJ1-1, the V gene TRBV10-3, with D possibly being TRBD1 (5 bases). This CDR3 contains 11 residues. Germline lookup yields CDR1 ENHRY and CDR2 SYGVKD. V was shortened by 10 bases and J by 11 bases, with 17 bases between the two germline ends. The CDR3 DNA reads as TGTGCCACCTCCGGGACTCTTGAGGCTTTCTTT. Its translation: CATSGTLEAFF.

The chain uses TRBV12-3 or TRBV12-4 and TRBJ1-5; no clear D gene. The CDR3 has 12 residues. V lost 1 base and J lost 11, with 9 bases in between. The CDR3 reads CASSLGPDAQHF. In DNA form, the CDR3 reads TGTGCCAGCAGTTTAGGACCGGACGCCCAGCATTTT.

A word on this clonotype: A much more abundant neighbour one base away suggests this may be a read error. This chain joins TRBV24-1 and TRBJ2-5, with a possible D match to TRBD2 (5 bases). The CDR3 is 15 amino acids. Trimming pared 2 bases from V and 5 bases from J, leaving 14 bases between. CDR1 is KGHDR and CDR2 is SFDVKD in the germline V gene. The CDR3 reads CATSDSRTGMETQYF. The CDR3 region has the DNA TGTGCCACCAGTGATTCCCGGACCGGGATGGAGACCCAGTACTTC.

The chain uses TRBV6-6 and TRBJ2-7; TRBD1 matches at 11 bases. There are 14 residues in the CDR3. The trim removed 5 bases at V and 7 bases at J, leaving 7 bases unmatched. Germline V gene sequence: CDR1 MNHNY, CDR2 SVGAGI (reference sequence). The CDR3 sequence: CASSTGTGGVEQYF. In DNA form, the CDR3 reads TGTGCCAGCAGTACCGGGACAGGGGGAGTTGAGCAGTACTTC.

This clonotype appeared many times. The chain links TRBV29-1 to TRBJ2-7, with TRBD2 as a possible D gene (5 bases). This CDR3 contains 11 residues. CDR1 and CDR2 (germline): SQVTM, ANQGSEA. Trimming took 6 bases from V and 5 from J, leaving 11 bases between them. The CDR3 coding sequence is TGCAGCGTCCGGGATATAGACGAGCAGTACTTC. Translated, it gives CSVRDIDEQYF.

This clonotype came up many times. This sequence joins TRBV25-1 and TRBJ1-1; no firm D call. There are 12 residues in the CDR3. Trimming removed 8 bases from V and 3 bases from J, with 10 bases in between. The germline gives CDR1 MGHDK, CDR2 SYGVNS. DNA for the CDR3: TGTGCCAGCGGGGTTCATGACACTGAAGCTTTCTTT. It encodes CASGVHDTEAFF.

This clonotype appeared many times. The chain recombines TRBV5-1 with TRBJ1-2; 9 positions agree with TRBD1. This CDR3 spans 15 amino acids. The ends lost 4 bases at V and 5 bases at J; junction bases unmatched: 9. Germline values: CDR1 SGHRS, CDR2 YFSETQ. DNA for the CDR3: TGCGCCAGCAGCCTGCAGGGACAGGGCGGTTATGGCTACACCTTC. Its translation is CASSLQGQGGYGYTF.

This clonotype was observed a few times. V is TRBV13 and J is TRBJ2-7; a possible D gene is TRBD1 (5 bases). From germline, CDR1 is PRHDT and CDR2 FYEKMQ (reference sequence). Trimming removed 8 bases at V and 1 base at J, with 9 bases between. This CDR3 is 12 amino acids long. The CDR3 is CASADSSYEQYF. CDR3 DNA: TGTGCCAGCGCCGACAGTTCCTACGAGCAGTACTTC.

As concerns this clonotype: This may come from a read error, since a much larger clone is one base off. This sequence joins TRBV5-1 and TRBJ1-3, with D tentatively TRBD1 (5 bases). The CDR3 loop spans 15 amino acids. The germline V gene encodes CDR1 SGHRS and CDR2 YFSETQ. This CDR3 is CASSGDGYSRNTIYF. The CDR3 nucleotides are TGCGCCAGCAGCGGGGACGGCTACTCTCGAAACACCATATATTTT.

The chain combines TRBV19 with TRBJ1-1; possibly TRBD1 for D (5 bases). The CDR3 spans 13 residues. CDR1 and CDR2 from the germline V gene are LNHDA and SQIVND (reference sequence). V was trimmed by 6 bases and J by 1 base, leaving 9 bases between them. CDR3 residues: CASRSDRNTEAFF. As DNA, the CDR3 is TGTGCCAGTAGATCCGACAGGAACACTGAAGCTTTCTTT.

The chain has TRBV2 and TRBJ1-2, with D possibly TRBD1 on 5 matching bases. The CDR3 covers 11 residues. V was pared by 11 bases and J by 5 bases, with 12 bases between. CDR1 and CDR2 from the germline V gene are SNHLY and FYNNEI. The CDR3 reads CACGGGYGYTF. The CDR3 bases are TGTGCCTGTGGCGGGGGGTATGGCTACACCTTC.

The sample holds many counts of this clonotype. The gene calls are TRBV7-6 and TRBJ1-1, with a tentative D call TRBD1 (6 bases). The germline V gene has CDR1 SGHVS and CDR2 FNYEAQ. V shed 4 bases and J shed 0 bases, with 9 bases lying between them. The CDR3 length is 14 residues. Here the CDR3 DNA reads TGTGCCAGCAGCTGGGGGGACATGAACACTGAAGCTTTCTTT. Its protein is CASSWGDMNTEAFF.

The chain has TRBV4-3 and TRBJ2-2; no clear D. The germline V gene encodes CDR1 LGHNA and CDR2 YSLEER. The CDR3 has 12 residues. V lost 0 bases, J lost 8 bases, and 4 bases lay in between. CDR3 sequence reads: CASSQEFGELFF. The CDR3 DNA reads TGCGCCAGCAGCCAAGAGTTTGGGGAGCTGTTTTTT.

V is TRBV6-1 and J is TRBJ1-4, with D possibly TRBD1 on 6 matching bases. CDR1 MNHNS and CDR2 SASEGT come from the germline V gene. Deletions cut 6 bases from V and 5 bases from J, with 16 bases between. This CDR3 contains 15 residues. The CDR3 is CASSADRSSNEKLFF. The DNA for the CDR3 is TGTGCCAGCAGCGCCGACAGGTCCTCAAATGAAAAACTGTTTTTT.

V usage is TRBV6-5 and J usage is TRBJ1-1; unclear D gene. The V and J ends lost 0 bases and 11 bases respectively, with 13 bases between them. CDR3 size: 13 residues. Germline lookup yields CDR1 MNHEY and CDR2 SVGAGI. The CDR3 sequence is CASSYSSANSAFF. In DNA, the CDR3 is TGTGCCAGCAGTTACTCAAGTGCAAACTCTGCTTTCTTT.

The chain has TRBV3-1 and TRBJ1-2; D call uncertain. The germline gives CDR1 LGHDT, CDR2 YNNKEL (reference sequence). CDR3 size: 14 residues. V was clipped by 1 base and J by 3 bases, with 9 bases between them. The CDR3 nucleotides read TGTGCCAGCAGCCAAGTGCCGATCGACTATGGCTACACCTTC. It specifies CASSQVPIDYGYTF.